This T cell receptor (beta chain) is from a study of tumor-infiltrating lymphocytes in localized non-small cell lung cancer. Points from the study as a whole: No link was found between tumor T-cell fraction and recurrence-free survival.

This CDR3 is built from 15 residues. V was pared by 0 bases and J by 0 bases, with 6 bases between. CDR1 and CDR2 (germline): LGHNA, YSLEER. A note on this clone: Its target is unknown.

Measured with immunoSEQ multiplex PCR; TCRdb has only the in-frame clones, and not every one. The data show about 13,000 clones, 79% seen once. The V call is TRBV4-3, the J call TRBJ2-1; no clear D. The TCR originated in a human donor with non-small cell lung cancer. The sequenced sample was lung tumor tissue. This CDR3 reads CASSQEQSSYNEQFF. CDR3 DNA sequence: TGCGCCAGCAGCCAAGAACAGAGCTCCTACAATGAGCAGTTCTTC.